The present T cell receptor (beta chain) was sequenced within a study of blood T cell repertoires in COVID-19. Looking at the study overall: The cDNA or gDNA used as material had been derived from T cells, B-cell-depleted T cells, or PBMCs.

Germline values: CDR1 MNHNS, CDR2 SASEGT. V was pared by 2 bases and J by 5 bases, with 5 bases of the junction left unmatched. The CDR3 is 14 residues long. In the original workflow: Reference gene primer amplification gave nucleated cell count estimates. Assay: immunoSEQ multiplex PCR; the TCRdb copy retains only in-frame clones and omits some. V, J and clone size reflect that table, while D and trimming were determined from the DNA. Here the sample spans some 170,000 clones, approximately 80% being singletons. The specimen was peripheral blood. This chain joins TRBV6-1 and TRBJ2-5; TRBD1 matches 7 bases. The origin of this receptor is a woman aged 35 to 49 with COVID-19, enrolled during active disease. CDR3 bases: TGTGCCAGCAGTGAAAGGGGGCGAACGGAGACCCAGTACTTC. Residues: CASSERGRTETQYF.